Below are 24 T cell receptor beta chains sequenced from a single sample in a study of T cells in Graves' hyperthyroidism and ophthalmopathy. The source material, RNA transcripts, was used to amplify TCR beta CDR3 regions. The study used the HTBI primer set for a first-round RT-PCR of the TCR CDR3. TCRdb reprocessed the multiplex PCR reads with MiXCR, giving one entry per CDR3 protein. Among fewer than 550,000 distinct CDR3 sequences listed, 15% to 18% were seen once. Sequenced sample: blood. The receptor set was obtained from a woman aged 18-29 years with Graves' hyperthyroidism.

This clonotype appeared many times. V gene TRBV29-1 combines with J gene TRBJ2-5; either TRBD1 or TRBD2 may fit D (5 bases each). CDR1 and CDR2 from the germline V gene are SQVTM and ANQGSEA. Trimming stripped 7 bases from V and 9 bases from J, with 18 bases between. The CDR3 has 12 amino acids. The DNA of the CDR3 is TGCAGCGGGTTCGGGGACGTCGAGGCCCAGTACTTC. It yields the protein CSGFGDVEAQYF.

This clonotype was found many times. This chain uses TRBV12-3 or TRBV12-4 with TRBJ1-1; D not resolved. Trimming shortened V by 3 bases and J by 1 base, and 6 bases separated the two germline ends. The CDR3 covers 13 residues. The CDR3: CASSFGENTEAFF. As DNA, the CDR3 is TGTGCCAGCAGTTTTGGGGAGAACACTGAAGCTTTCTTT.

This clonotype was counted ten times or more. The chain joins TRBV6-1 to TRBJ2-7; 7 bases are shared with TRBD1. V gave up 6 bases and J gave up 2 bases; unmatched junction bases: 10. The CDR3 length is 15 residues. Germline V lookup: CDR1 MNHNS, CDR2 SASEGT. CDR3 coding DNA: TGTGCCAGCAGACCCTTAACAGGGGTAGCCTACGAGCAGTACTTC. Translated, it gives CASRPLTGVAYEQYF.

Ten or more counts support this clonotype. This chain joins TRBV27 and TRBJ2-7; 8 nucleotides agree with TRBD2. The CDR3 sequence is 16 residues long. The germline gives CDR1 MNHEY, CDR2 SMNVEV (reference sequence). V shed 3 bases and J 2 bases; nucleotides not matched to a gene: 9. CDR3 DNA: TGTGCCAGCAGTTTTCATCGACTAGCGTTAACCTACGAGCAGTACTTC. Its protein is CASSFHRLALTYEQYF.

The rearrangement joins TRBV29-1 to TRBJ2-2; D possibly corresponds to TRBD2 (6 bases). The V and J ends lost 0 bases and 5 bases respectively, with 10 bases between them. The CDR3 is 14 amino acids. Germline-derived CDR1 and CDR2 are SQVTM and ANQGSEA. The DNA for the CDR3 is TGCAGCGTTGAAGATTTTAGCGGAACCGGGGAGCTGTTTTTT. It encodes CSVEDFSGTGELFF.

This clonotype has ten or more counts. The gene calls are TRBV10-3 and TRBJ1-2; a possible D gene is TRBD1 (6 bases). CDR3 length: 14 amino acids. Germline V lookup: CDR1 ENHRY, CDR2 SYGVKD. Trimming removed 9 bases from V and 6 bases from J, with 20 bases in between. The DNA of the CDR3 is TGTGCCATTTCTGGTCGGGGGGCTGATGATGGCTACACCTTC. This gives the protein CAISGRGADDGYTF.

This clonotype was recorded many times. The rearrangement links TRBV2 to TRBJ2-3; D unresolved. The CDR3 has 17 residues. Germline V gives CDR1 SNHLY, CDR2 FYNNEI. Trimming took 6 bases from V and 0 from J, leaving 19 bases between them. The CDR3 spells CASSPHPPASSTDTQYF. In DNA form, the CDR3 reads TGTGCCAGCAGCCCTCATCCCCCTGCTTCTAGCACAGATACGCAGTATTTT.

This clonotype was observed many times. The chain uses TRBV3-1 and TRBJ2-1, with TRBD1 identical over 7 bases. Looked up from germline, CDR1 is LGHDT and CDR2 is YNNKEL (reference sequence). This CDR3 spans 16 amino acids. V trimming: 4 bases; J trimming: 0 bases; junction bases outside the gene matches: 6. The CDR3 loop is CASSLLRGSSYNEQFF. The CDR3 nucleotides are TGTGCCAGCAGCCTCCTCAGGGGGAGCTCCTACAATGAGCAGTTCTTC.

This clonotype was seen more than once but under ten times. Compared with germline, one end of the junction differs, possibly owing to a read error. The chain combines TRBV20-1 with TRBJ2-7; 8 bases fit TRBD2. Germline values: CDR1 DFQATT, CDR2 SNEGSKA (reference sequence). There are 14 residues in the CDR3. The CDR3 nucleotides are TGCAGTGCTAGAGATATCAATGGACTAGCCGAGCAGCACTTC. Translated: CSARDINGLAEQHF.

This clonotype was seen repeatedly, ten times or more. V and J are TRBV6-1 and TRBJ2-3; 7 nucleotides line up with TRBD2. Germline lookup yields CDR1 MNHNS and CDR2 SASEGT. V was pared by 4 bases and J by 4 bases, with 5 bases of the junction left unmatched. This CDR3 has 14 amino acids. The CDR3 DNA reads TGTGCCAGCAGTGGACGGACTAGGTCAGATACGCAGTATTTT. This codes for CASSGRTRSDTQYF.

This clonotype was counted at least ten times. The chain combines TRBV7-2 with TRBJ2-1; D gene ambiguous. CDR1 is SGHTA and CDR2 is FQGNSA in the germline V gene. The germline V and J ends were trimmed by 1 base and 4 bases, with 8 bases remaining between them. The CDR3 contains 14 residues. The CDR3 loop is CASSLGRPYNEQFF. Written as DNA, the CDR3 is TGTGCCAGCAGCTTAGGGCGACCTTACAATGAGCAGTTCTTC.

In this sample, this clonotype turned up many times. This rearrangement joins TRBV27 to TRBJ2-5; 15 bases fit TRBD2. The CDR3 totals 17 residues. Trimming at V came to 6 bases and at J to 2 bases, leaving 7 bases not matched to a gene. Germline-derived CDR1 and CDR2 are MNHEY and SMNVEV (reference sequence). DNA for the CDR3: TGTGCCAGCAGCGAACCGGGACTAGCGGGGGGTCAAGAGACCCAGTACTTC. Residues: CASSEPGLAGGQETQYF.

The sample holds a few counts of this clonotype. This sequence joins TRBV10-1 and TRBJ2-1, with a possible D match to TRBD2 (6 bases). CDR1 and CDR2 from the germline V gene are WNHNN and SYGVQD (reference sequence). The V and J ends lost 0 bases and 4 bases respectively, with 10 bases between them. CDR3 length: 15 residues. CDR3 amino acids: CASSESGTRYNEQFF. The CDR3 DNA is TGCGCCAGCAGTGAGTCGGGGACTCGGTACAATGAGCAGTTCTTC.

This clonotype was found many times. V and J are TRBV3-1 and TRBJ2-3; 10 bases match TRBD2. The CDR3 runs to 16 residues. Germline V lookup: CDR1 LGHDT, CDR2 YNNKEL (reference sequence). J gave up 7 bases and V 4 bases, and 11 bases lay outside the gene matches. CDR3: CASSLLERGGPNTQYF. The DNA for the CDR3 is TGTGCCAGCAGCCTGCTTGAGCGGGGGGGCCCCAATACGCAGTATTTT.

There are many counts of this clonotype. The chain combines TRBV5-5 with TRBJ1-5; tentative D call: TRBD1 (6 bases). The germline V gene has CDR1 SGHKS and CDR2 YYEKEE (reference sequence). The CDR3 extends over 15 amino acids. The V end was cut by 1 base, the J end by 3 bases, with 11 bases between. The CDR3 region is CASSLRRDTNQPQHF. The CDR3 bases are TGTGCCAGCAGCTTGAGAAGGGACACCAATCAGCCCCAGCATTTT. Full variable domain (missing parts from reference TRBV5-5 and TRBJ1-5): DAGVTQSPTHLIKTRGQQVTLRCSPISGHKSVSWYQQVLGQGPQFIFQYYEKEERGRGNFPDRFSARQFPNYSSELNVNALLLGDSALYLCASSLRRDTNQPQHFGDGTRLSIL.

This clonotype was counted ten times or more. The V call is TRBV30, the J call TRBJ2-3; 11 nucleotides line up with TRBD2. The CDR3 totals 15 residues. Trimming at V came to 3 bases and at J to 5 bases, leaving 7 bases not matched to a gene. Germline V lookup: CDR1 GTSNPN, CDR2 SVGIG (reference sequence). The CDR3 loop is CAWRQLAGEVDTQYF. In nucleotides, the CDR3 is TGTGCCTGGAGGCAACTAGCGGGAGAGGTAGATACGCAGTATTTT.

This clonotype appeared many times. The rearrangement uses TRBV10-3 and TRBJ1-2; D not certain. Trimming cost V 3 bases and J 0 bases, with 11 bases left between them. This CDR3 comprises 15 residues. Germline V lookup: CDR1 ENHRY, CDR2 SYGVKD. The CDR3 spells CAISDLAVANYGYTF. Written as DNA, the CDR3 is TGTGCCATCAGTGATTTGGCAGTTGCTAACTATGGCTACACCTTC.

This clonotype was recorded at least ten times. The V gene is TRBV11-1, the J gene TRBJ2-3; D unresolved. The germline gives CDR1 SGHAT, CDR2 FQDESV (reference sequence). V was shortened by 7 bases and J by 2 bases, with 16 bases between the two germline ends. This CDR3 contains 15 residues. The CDR3 reads CASKRKGSHTDTQYF. The DNA for the CDR3 is TGTGCCAGCAAGAGAAAGGGATCCCACACAGATACGCAGTATTTT.

This clonotype has just a few counts. The chain recombines TRBV2 with TRBJ2-4, with no clear D. The DNA end is more similar to TRBJ2-1, so the J call may be wrong. This CDR3 spans 13 amino acids. Germline V gene data show CDR1 as SNHLY and CDR2 as FYNNEI. CDR3 amino acids: CASSEALRAIQFF. Written as DNA, the CDR3 is TGTGCCAGCAGTGAAGCGCTGAGAGCCATTCAGTTCTTC.

The table lists this clonotype with many counts. The chain recombines TRBV6-1 with TRBJ1-4, with 7 nucleotides matching TRBD1. CDR3 length: 15 residues. CDR1 and CDR2 from the germline V gene are MNHNS and SASEGT. V gave up 5 bases and J gave up 5 bases; unmatched junction bases: 8. This CDR3 reads CASSPGTVRNEKLFF. The CDR3 DNA follows: TGTGCCAGCAGTCCCGGGACAGTGAGGAATGAAAAACTGTTTTTT.

This clonotype was counted many times. The J gene is TRBJ2-6, the V gene TRBV11-3; no definite D call. This CDR3 contains 14 residues. Germline CDR1 is SGHNT and CDR2 is YENEEA. Trimming left V 5 bases short and J 0 bases short, with 5 bases between. CDR3 region: CASSESSGANVLTF. CDR3 nucleotides: TGTGCCAGCAGCGAGAGCTCTGGGGCCAACGTCCTGACTTTC. Full variable domain (rest looked up from reference TRBV11-3 and TRBJ2-6): EAGVVQSPRYKIIEKKQPVAFWCNPISGHNTLYWYLQNLGQGPELLIRYENEEAVDDSQLPKDRFSAERLKGVDSTLKIQPAELGDSAVYLCASSESSGANVLTFGAGSRLTVL.

This clonotype was counted ten times or more. The CDR3 DNA reads TGTGCCAGCAGCCCGTCGGCGGGAGGGACACTCGAGCAGTACTTC. This codes for CASSPSAGGTLEQYF. V and J are TRBV11-3 and TRBJ2-7, with 9 nucleotides matching TRBD2. Unmatched junction bases numbered 11, after V lost 5 bases and J lost 6 bases. CDR3 length: 15 amino acids. The germline gives CDR1 SGHNT, CDR2 YENEEA.

This clonotype was observed at least ten times. This sequence joins TRBV28 and TRBJ1-5, with D perhaps TRBD1 (6 bases). V dropped 3 bases and J dropped 2 bases, with 14 bases sitting between them. The V gene's germline CDR1 is MDHEN and CDR2 SYDVKM. The CDR3 loop spans 16 amino acids. The CDR3 nucleotides are TGTGCCAGCAGTTTCCGGCAGGGGATGGGCAATCAGCCCCAGCATTTT. Translated: CASSFRQGMGNQPQHF.

The rearrangement uses TRBV9 and TRBJ2-1; 14 positions match TRBD2. Germline trimming cut 4 bases from V and 2 bases from J; bases unmatched to any gene: 14. Germline values: CDR1 SGDLS, CDR2 YYNGEE. This CDR3 spans 20 amino acids. The CDR3 reads CASSPKGLAGARGAYNEQFF. CDR3 nucleotide sequence: TGTGCCAGCAGCCCCAAGGGACTAGCGGGAGCGCGAGGGGCCTACAATGAGCAGTTCTTC.